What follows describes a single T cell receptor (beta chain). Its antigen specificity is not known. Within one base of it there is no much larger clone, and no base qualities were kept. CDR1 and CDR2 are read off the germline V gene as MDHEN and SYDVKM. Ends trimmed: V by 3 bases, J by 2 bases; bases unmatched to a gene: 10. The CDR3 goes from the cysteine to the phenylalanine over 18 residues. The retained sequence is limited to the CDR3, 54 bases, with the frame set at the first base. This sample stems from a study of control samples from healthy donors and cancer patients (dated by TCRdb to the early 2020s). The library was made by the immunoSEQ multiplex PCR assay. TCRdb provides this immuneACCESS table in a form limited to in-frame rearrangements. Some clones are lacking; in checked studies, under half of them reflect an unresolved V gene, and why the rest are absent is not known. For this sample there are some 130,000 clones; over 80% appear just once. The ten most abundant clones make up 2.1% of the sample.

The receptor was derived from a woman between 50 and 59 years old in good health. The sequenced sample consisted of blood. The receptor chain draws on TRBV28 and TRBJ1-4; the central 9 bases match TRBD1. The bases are TGTGCCAGCAGTTTGGTCCGGGACAGGGTTGCGACTAATGAAAAACTGTTTTTT. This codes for CASSLVRDRVATNEKLFF. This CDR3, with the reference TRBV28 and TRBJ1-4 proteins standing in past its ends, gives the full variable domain DVKVTQSSRYLVKRTGEKVFLECVQDMDHENMFWYRQDPGLGLRLIYFSYDVKMKEKGDIPEGYSVSREKKERFSLILESASTNQTSMYLCASSLVRDRVATNEKLFFGSGTQLSVL.